This entry describes one TCR beta chain. Recruits, aged about 18 to 90 years, lived in roughly 22 US areas. Participants' own reports of clinical history determined their cohort assignment. This entry belongs to a study of blood T cell repertoires in COVID-19. Across the whole study: PBMCs, B-cell-depleted T cells, or T cells were the source of the cDNA or gDNA that made up the material.

Authors' data handling: Using reference gene primer amplification, nucleated cell counts were estimated. The protocol was immunoSEQ multiplex PCR, while the TCRdb copy is restricted to in-frame clones and leaves out a portion. That table gives V, J and clone size, and the DNA gave D and trimming. The table includes around 140,000 clones, under 90% detected once. This CDR3 contains 16 residues. This chain uses TRBV21-1 with TRBJ1-5. TRBV21-1 is assigned pseudogene status. This sequence was found in a man aged 35 to 55 with acute COVID-19. The sample consisted of PBMCs or T cells enriched from blood (not recorded which). CDR3 nucleotides: TGTGCCAGCAGCTCGAAGGCGGAACTTAGCAATCAGCCCCAGCATTTT. Translation: CASSSKAELSNQPQHF.